The 22 T cell receptor beta chains listed next were all sequenced from one sample in a study of blood T cell repertoires in COVID-19 (dated by TCRdb to about 2020). The method behind the library was the immunoSEQ multiplex PCR assay. This is the immuneACCESS table as TCRdb keeps it, with only in-frame sequences that have V and J called. A part of the clones is gone; compared with another copy, unresolved V genes explain less than half, and the rest is unexplained. The sample table shows 30,000 to 40,000 clones, and 70% to 80% are seen once. The top ten clones comprise around 15% of the sample. The sample comprised peripheral blood. Receptor source: a human donor in a cohort sampled during active COVID-19.

This chain links TRBV3-1 (or the pseudogene TRBV3-2) with TRBJ2-1; tentatively, D is TRBD2 (6 bases). Trimming shortened V by 5 bases and J by 5 bases, and 7 bases separated the two germline ends. The CDR3 length is 12 residues. Germline V gene lookup returns CDR1 LGHDT and CDR2 YNNKEL (reference sequence). The CDR3 DNA sequence: TGTGCCAGCAGCAGACTAGACAATGAGCAGTTCTTC. As protein: CASSRLDNEQFF.

This clone was detected only a few times. This chain joins TRBV20-1 and TRBJ2-7; 7 nucleotides align to TRBD1. V trimming: 5 bases; J trimming: 7 bases; junction bases outside the gene matches: 5. This CDR3 has 11 amino acids. Germline values: CDR1 DFQATT, CDR2 SNEGSKA (reference sequence). The CDR3 DNA reads TGCAGTGCTCTTGAGGACAGGGAGCAGTACTTC. This translates into CSALEDREQYF.

The chain uses TRBV5-1 and TRBJ1-5; D gene ambiguous. The ends were cut back, 2 bases at V and 7 bases at J, with 10 bases in the middle. This CDR3 is 13 amino acids long. CDR1 and CDR2 (germline): SGHRS, YFSETQ. The CDR3 DNA reads TGCGCCAGCAGCTTCGATCCGGTGCAGCCCCAGCATTTT. Its translation is CASSFDPVQPQHF.

The V gene is TRBV28, the J gene TRBJ1-5; D is undetermined. From germline, CDR1 is MDHEN and CDR2 SYDVKM. The CDR3 has 13 residues. V lost 4 bases and J lost 5, with 9 bases in between. Here the CDR3 reads CASSYFLYQPQHF. The CDR3 region has the DNA TGTGCCAGCAGTTATTTCTTATATCAGCCCCAGCATTTT.

This sequence joins TRBV6-4 and TRBJ2-3, with D possibly matching TRBD2 (6 bases). Per the germline V gene, CDR1 is MRHNA and CDR2 is SNTAGT. Between the trimmed V and J ends, which lost 2 bases and 7 bases, there was a span of 10 bases. This CDR3 spans 13 amino acids. The chain's CDR3 is CASSDTGGYTQYF. In DNA form, the CDR3 reads TGTGCCAGCAGTGACACCGGGGGATATACGCAGTATTTT.

The rearrangement uses TRBV29-1 and TRBJ1-4; TRBD1 matches at 7 bases. The CDR3 covers 11 residues. The germline V gene has CDR1 SQVTM and CDR2 ANQGSEA. After removal of 3 bases from V and 13 bases from J, the junction contained 5 bases not matched to a gene. The CDR3: CSVDNGDRLFF. CDR3 bases: TGCAGCGTTGATAATGGGGACAGACTGTTTTTT.

J is TRBJ2-4 and V is TRBV4-3; the D is unclear. Per germline, CDR1 LGHNA and CDR2 YSLEER. V dropped 0 bases and J dropped 13 bases, with 16 bases sitting between them. CDR3 length: 14 amino acids. CDR3 protein: CASSQERWSDQQYF. CDR3 nucleotide sequence: TGCGCCAGCAGCCAAGAAAGGTGGAGTGACCAACAGTACTTC.

The chain recombines TRBV30 with TRBJ2-1; D possibly corresponds to TRBD1 (6 bases). The V gene lost 0 bases and the J gene lost 3 bases, with 18 bases spanning the gap. The CDR3 runs to 17 residues. Germline V gene sequence: CDR1 GTSNPN, CDR2 SVGIG (reference sequence). CDR3 amino acids: CAWSVYGTGKDYNEQFF. CDR3 coding DNA: TGTGCCTGGAGTGTATATGGTACAGGGAAAGACTACAATGAGCAGTTCTTC. Based on the CDR3 plus reference TRBV30 and TRBJ2-1, the full variable domain is SQTIHQWPATLVQPVGSPLSLECTVEGTSNPNLYWYRQAAGRGLQLLFYSVGIGQISSEVPQNLSASRPQDRQFILSSKKLLLSDSGFYLCAWSVYGTGKDYNEQFFGPGTRLTVL.

The chain employs TRBV9 and TRBJ2-7, with D perhaps matching TRBD1 (6 bases). The CDR3 covers 15 residues. V gave up 0 bases and J gave up 3 bases, with 13 bases separating them. Germline CDR1 and CDR2: SGDLS and YYNGEE. Written as DNA, the CDR3 is TGTGCCAGCAGCGTAGACGGGACAAAGCACTACGAGCAGTACTTC. Amino acid sequence: CASSVDGTKHYEQYF.

V usage is TRBV2 and J usage is TRBJ2-3; D unresolved. Germline CDR1 reads SNHLY; CDR2 reads FYNNEI. V was cut by 7 bases and J by 0 bases, with 14 bases left in between. This CDR3 is 15 amino acids long. Written as DNA, the CDR3 is TGTGCCAGCATGAAAACTTCCTCTAGCACAGATACGCAGTATTTT. Translation: CASMKTSSSTDTQYF.

The chain is built from TRBV6-1 and TRBJ1-2, with a weak D call TRBD1 (5 bases). The germline V gene encodes CDR1 MNHNS and CDR2 SASEGT. The CDR3 sequence is 14 residues long. V was clipped by 1 base and J by 8 bases, with 14 bases between them. The CDR3 region has the DNA TGTGCCAGCAGTGAAGATCAGGGAGGTCGGGGCTACACCTTC. Translating it yields CASSEDQGGRGYTF.

Only one count was recorded for this clone. The chain combines TRBV4-1 with TRBJ2-3, with D unresolved. With 1 base removed from V and 3 bases from J, the gap between germline ends came to 14 bases. This CDR3 spans 16 amino acids. The germline gives CDR1 MGHRA, CDR2 YSYEKL. CDR3 nucleotide sequence: TGCGCCAGCAGCCAAGTTTCAGGTTCCCATACAGATACGCAGTATTTT. It codes for CASSQVSGSHTDTQYF.

The chain recombines TRBV5-4 with TRBJ2-1; 10 nucleotides match TRBD2. This CDR3 contains 15 residues. Losses at the gene ends were 4 bases for V and 4 bases for J; bases not matched to a gene: 5. The germline gives CDR1 SGHNT, CDR2 YYREEE (reference sequence). CDR3 amino acids: CASSPSGSWYNEQFF. As DNA, the CDR3 is TGTGCCAGCAGCCCTAGCGGGAGTTGGTACAATGAGCAGTTCTTC. The full variable domain, with the rest looked up from reference TRBV5-4 and TRBJ2-1, is ETGVTQSPTHLIKTRGQQVTLRCSSQSGHNTVSWYQQALGQGPQFIFQYYREEENGRGNFPPRFSGLQFPNYSSELNVNALELDDSALYLCASSPSGSWYNEQFFGPGTRLTVL.

The rearrangement links TRBV19 to TRBJ1-3; D is ambiguous. The germline CDR1 and CDR2 sequences are LNHDA and SQIVND (reference sequence). The length of the CDR3 is 12 residues. The ends were cut back, 7 bases at V and 3 bases at J, with 7 bases in the middle. CDR3: CASNPGGNTIYF. The CDR3 DNA sequence: TGTGCCAGTAATCCAGGTGGAAACACCATATATTTT.

The chain carries TRBV6-5 and TRBJ1-5; possible D gene TRBD1, 6 bases. V gave up 8 bases and J gave up 7 bases, with 18 bases separating them. The CDR3 is 14 residues long. Germline CDR1 and CDR2: MNHEY and SVGAGI. The CDR3 DNA reads as TGTGCCAGCCGGTCAAGAGGGACACCGCAGCCCCAGCATTTT. Translating gives CASRSRGTPQPQHF.

The chain employs TRBV7-8 and TRBJ1-1; 7 positions match TRBD1. The junction had 7 bases not matched to a gene; V was cut back by 5 bases and J by 1 base. CDR1 SGHVS and CDR2 FQNEAQ come from the germline V gene. The CDR3 sequence is 15 residues long. In DNA form, the CDR3 reads TGTGCCAGCAGCCGCAGGACAGGCCGGAACACTGAAGCTTTCTTT. Its protein product is CASSRRTGRNTEAFF.

The chain has TRBV29-1 and TRBJ1-5; D is unclear. With 2 bases removed from V and 3 bases from J, the gap between germline ends came to 8 bases. The CDR3 length is 13 residues. Looked up from germline, CDR1 is SQVTM and CDR2 is ANQGSEA. CDR3 nucleotide sequence: TGCAGCGTTGAATTGGGAGTCAATCAGCCCCAGCATTTT. It codes for CSVELGVNQPQHF.

This clone came up once. The chain recombines TRBV24-1 with TRBJ2-1, with TRBD1 matching over 9 bases. The length of the CDR3 is 16 residues. J gave up 4 bases and V 3 bases, and 6 bases lay outside the gene matches. The germline V gene has CDR1 KGHDR and CDR2 SFDVKD. The CDR3 sequence is CATSDAQGALYNEQFF. The CDR3 DNA reads TGTGCCACCAGTGATGCACAGGGGGCCCTGTACAATGAGCAGTTCTTC.

The V gene is TRBV19, the J gene TRBJ1-2; D remains unclear. CDR1 is LNHDA, CDR2 SQIVND, per germline (reference sequence). V was pared by 5 bases and J by 10 bases, with 14 bases between. CDR3 length equals 12 residues. CDR3 in amino acids: CASSPIPGFYTF. In DNA, the CDR3 is TGTGCCAGTAGTCCGATCCCGGGATTCTACACCTTC.

This clone came up once. V is TRBV6-1 and J is TRBJ2-4, with 7 bases fitting TRBD2. The ends lost 2 bases at V and 4 bases at J; junction bases unmatched: 5. This CDR3 has 15 amino acids. Per the germline V gene, CDR1 is MNHNS and CDR2 is SASEGT. The CDR3 nucleotides are TGTGCCAGCAGTGAACCGGGACTACAAAAAAACATTCAGTACTTC. The encoded protein is CASSEPGLQKNIQYF.

The genes are TRBV19 and TRBJ2-1, with 11 bases matching TRBD2. Germline V CDR1 and CDR2: LNHDA, SQIVND (reference sequence). The CDR3 sequence is 16 residues long. J gave up 5 bases and V 5 bases, and 8 bases lay outside the gene matches. The CDR3 DNA reads as TGTGCCAGTAGTCGTCCGGGGACTAGCGGAAACAATGAGCAGTTCTTC. It translates to CASSRPGTSGNNEQFF.

This chain joins TRBV11-2 and TRBJ2-5, with TRBD2 identical over 8 bases. Losses at the gene ends were 4 bases for V and 5 bases for J; bases not matched to a gene: 9. CDR3 size: 15 residues. Germline V CDR1 and CDR2: SGHAT, FQNNGV. DNA for the CDR3: TGTGCCAGCAGCTCTCTCAGCGGGGGAGCCGAGACCCAGTACTTC. Protein product: CASSSLSGGAETQYF.